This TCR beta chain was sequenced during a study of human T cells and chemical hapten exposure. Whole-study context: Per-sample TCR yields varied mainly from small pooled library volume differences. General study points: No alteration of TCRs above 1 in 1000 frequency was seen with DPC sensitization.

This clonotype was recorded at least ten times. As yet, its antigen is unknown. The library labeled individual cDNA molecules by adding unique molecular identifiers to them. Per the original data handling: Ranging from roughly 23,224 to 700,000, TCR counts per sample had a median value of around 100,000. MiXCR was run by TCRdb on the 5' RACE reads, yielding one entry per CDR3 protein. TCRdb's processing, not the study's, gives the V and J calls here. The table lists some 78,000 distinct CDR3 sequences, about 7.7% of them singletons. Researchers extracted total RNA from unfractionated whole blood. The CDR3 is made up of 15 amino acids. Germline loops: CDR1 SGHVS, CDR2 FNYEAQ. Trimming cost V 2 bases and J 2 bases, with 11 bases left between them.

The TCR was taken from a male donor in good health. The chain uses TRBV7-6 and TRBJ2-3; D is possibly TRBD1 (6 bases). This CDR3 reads CASSLLGQNTDTQYF. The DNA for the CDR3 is TGTGCCAGCAGCTTACTCGGACAGAACACAGATACGCAGTATTTT.